This TCR beta chain is drawn from a study of CD8 T cells in Susac syndrome. This CDR3 spans 13 amino acids. Germline V gives CDR1 ENHRY, CDR2 SYGVKD. Deletions cut 3 bases from V and 11 bases from J, with 16 bases between. CD8+ and CD4+ T cells taken from blood had their TCR beta sequenced. Negative isolation yielded the CD8+ and CD4+ T cells, while FACS enriched the TEMRA cells. RNA was extracted with the RNeasy kit, and a quantity of about 0.45 to 1 ug was reverse transcribed using random hexamers. It was immunoSEQ multiplex PCR that amplified TCR beta CDR3 across 54 Vbeta and 13 Jbeta. MiXCR was run by TCRdb on the immunoSEQ multiplex PCR reads, yielding one entry per CDR3 protein. The data contain about 200,000 distinct CDR3 sequences, about 95% of them seen just once; the ten biggest clones take up about 0.1%.

The material sequenced was CD4+ T cells from PBMCs. This TCR was recovered from a human donor in good health. The chain is built from TRBV10-3 and TRBJ1-1; a possible D gene is TRBD1 (5 bases). The CDR3 region is CAISEQAQGTAFF. Here the CDR3 DNA reads TGTGCCATCAGTGAACAGGCCCAAGGAACGGCTTTCTTT.